This T cell receptor (beta chain) was sequenced during a study of blood T cell repertoires in COVID-19 (dated by TCRdb to about 2020). For context, the study as a whole: Samples covering the acute and convalescent phases of COVID-19 were provided by collaborators in the United States, Italy and Spain. The material from the prospective study consisted of cDNA or gDNA derived from T cells, B-cell-depleted T cells, or PBMCs. The dataset comprised deeply sampled blood TCRbeta repertoires from subjects exposed to, actively infected with, or recovered from COVID-19. The repertoires were made available in a free public database intended to serve as a resource for research on the immune response to SARS-CoV-2. Samples were obtained from the ongoing ImmuneRACE study (first 160 participants) and from over 1,000 subjects provided by 6 global collaborators. The sample metadata nearly always contained a de-identified subject ID, COVID-19 status, age in years and sex. Where available, HLA class I and class II types were obtained from metadata supplied by the sample provider rather than from assay-based typing. Broad study findings and their caveats: The quantity of clinical and demographic metadata differed by source and by participant and was supplied without curation.

Notes on this clone: Its recognized antigen is unknown. Per-nucleotide qualities are absent, and no much larger clonotype sits a single base away.

In Seattle, one collaborating source enrolled patients while the infection was active and tracked those patients longitudinally over the course of disease. Each collaborating institution followed its own protocols to collect whole blood in K2EDTA tubes. Collaborator samples were shipped for TCRbeta analysis as frozen whole blood, isolated PBMCs, or DNA extracted from either sample type. Per the germline V gene (reference sequence), GTSNPN is the CDR1 and SVGIG is the CDR2. Compared with germline, V lacks 5 bases and J lacks 5 bases; bases without a gene match: 4. The CDR3, from cysteine to phenylalanine, totals 13 residues. CDR3 DNA is the only sequence kept; it has 39 bases, read in frame from the first base. The immunoSEQ Assay, a bias-controlled multiplex PCR, was used to amplify TCRbeta CDR3 regions from genomic DNA. As for the original processing: Within the assay, amplification of reference gene primers was used to estimate how many nucleated cells each sample contained. To quantify the absolute abundance of each unique TCRbeta CDR3 rearrangement, sequence reads were collapsed and filtered. For each sample, productive Simpson clonality was calculated as the square root of Simpson's diversity index across productive rearrangements. Drawn from immuneACCESS, this table holds only the in-frame rearrangements with V and J called that TCRdb kept. Clones are partly lost; checked studies trace under half to an unresolved V gene and leave the rest unexplained. V, J and clone size are those of that table, while D and trimming were read from the DNA. Across this sample there are about 160,000 clones, with approximately 95% seen only once. Around 2% of the sample goes to the ten largest clones.

The TCR sequence derives from a woman aged 60-70 years with COVID-19, enrolled during active disease. This chain joins TRBV30 to TRBJ1-1, with 11 bases aligning to TRBD1. What was sequenced was peripheral blood. CDR3 sequence: CAWGTGGRTEAFF. The bases read TGTGCCTGGGGGACAGGGGGGCGAACTGAAGCTTTCTTT.